The 8 T cell receptor beta chains below all came from one sample that was sequenced in a study of T cell repertoires and HLA-DP antigens. The antigens of these receptors remain unknown. Sequencing was performed with immunoSEQ multiplex PCR; in TCRdb, only in-frame clones are kept and a portion is missing. This repertoire shows roughly 120,000 clones, about 92% found once; its top ten account for 0.25% to 0.3%. The material sequenced was CD4+ T cells from PBMCs. The origin of the receptors is a woman in her late teens or twenties in good health and CMV-seronegative.

The chain carries TRBV28 and TRBJ2-3; TRBD2 aligns across 10 bases. V was pared by 6 bases and J by 7 bases, with 7 bases of the junction left unmatched. The CDR3 covers 14 residues. CDR1 MDHEN and CDR2 SYDVKM come from the germline V gene. The CDR3 here is CASRAGGLDYTQYF. The CDR3 DNA is TGTGCCAGCAGAGCGGGGGGGCTGGATTATACGCAGTATTTT.

This clone was observed a single time. The chain employs TRBV9 and TRBJ2-5, with D maybe TRBD1 (6 bases). The CDR3 covers 15 residues. V shed 0 bases and J shed 4 bases, with 13 bases lying between them. From germline, CDR1 is SGDLS and CDR2 YYNGEE. This chain's CDR3 is CASSVGQGMRETQYF. In nucleotides, the CDR3 is TGTGCCAGCAGCGTAGGGCAGGGGATGCGAGAGACCCAGTACTTC.

The V and J genes are TRBV7-9 and TRBJ2-7, with 7 bases identical to TRBD2. The CDR3 extends over 13 amino acids. The V and J ends lost 1 base and 7 bases, in that order; junction bases with no gene match: 4. CDR1 is SEHNR and CDR2 is FQNEAQ in the germline V gene (reference sequence). The chain's CDR3 is CASSLEAGWEQYV. CDR3 DNA: TGTGCCAGCAGCTTAGAAGCGGGGTGGGAGCAGTACGTC.

The V call is TRBV28, the J call TRBJ1-1; no firm D call. Per germline, CDR1 MDHEN and CDR2 SYDVKM. The CDR3 is 13 residues long. V was trimmed by 2 bases and J by 2 bases, leaving 6 bases between them. CDR3 residues: CASSLEDNTEAFF. The CDR3 nucleotides read TGTGCCAGCAGTTTAGAGGATAACACTGAAGCTTTCTTT.

The genes are TRBV19 and TRBJ2-5; TRBD2 matches 9 bases. The trim removed 4 bases at V and 4 bases at J, leaving 1 base unmatched. Germline V gene lookup returns CDR1 LNHDA and CDR2 SQIVND (reference sequence). The CDR3 length is 13 residues. The CDR3 DNA is TGTGCCAGTAGTACAGCGGGAGGAGAGACCCAGTACTTC. It codes for CASSTAGGETQYF.

This chain uses TRBV15 with TRBJ2-5; D remains ambiguous. The germline V and J ends were trimmed by 4 bases and 5 bases, with 5 bases remaining between them. CDR1 LNHNV and CDR2 YYDKDF come from the germline V gene (reference sequence). The CDR3 spans 11 residues. CDR3 bases: TGTGCCACCAGCATTGAGGAGACCCAGTACTTC. Protein product: CATSIEETQYF.

The V call is TRBV28, the J call TRBJ1-2; D remains ambiguous. V gave up 2 bases and J gave up 8 bases, with 12 bases separating them. The CDR3 spans 13 residues. The germline CDR1 and CDR2 sequences are MDHEN and SYDVKM. CDR3 amino acids: CASSLLQQWGYTF. The CDR3 bases are TGTGCCAGCAGTTTACTCCAACAGTGGGGCTACACCTTC.

The chain recombines TRBV6-1 with TRBJ1-5; D is uncertain. In germline, CDR1 is MNHNS, CDR2 SASEGT. The CDR3 has 14 amino acids. Trimming took off 5 bases at V and 4 bases at J, with 12 bases between the two ends. The CDR3 nucleotides read TGTGCCAGCAGTATCCCGGGTGGTAATCAGCCCCAGCATTTT. Translating it yields CASSIPGGNQPQHF.